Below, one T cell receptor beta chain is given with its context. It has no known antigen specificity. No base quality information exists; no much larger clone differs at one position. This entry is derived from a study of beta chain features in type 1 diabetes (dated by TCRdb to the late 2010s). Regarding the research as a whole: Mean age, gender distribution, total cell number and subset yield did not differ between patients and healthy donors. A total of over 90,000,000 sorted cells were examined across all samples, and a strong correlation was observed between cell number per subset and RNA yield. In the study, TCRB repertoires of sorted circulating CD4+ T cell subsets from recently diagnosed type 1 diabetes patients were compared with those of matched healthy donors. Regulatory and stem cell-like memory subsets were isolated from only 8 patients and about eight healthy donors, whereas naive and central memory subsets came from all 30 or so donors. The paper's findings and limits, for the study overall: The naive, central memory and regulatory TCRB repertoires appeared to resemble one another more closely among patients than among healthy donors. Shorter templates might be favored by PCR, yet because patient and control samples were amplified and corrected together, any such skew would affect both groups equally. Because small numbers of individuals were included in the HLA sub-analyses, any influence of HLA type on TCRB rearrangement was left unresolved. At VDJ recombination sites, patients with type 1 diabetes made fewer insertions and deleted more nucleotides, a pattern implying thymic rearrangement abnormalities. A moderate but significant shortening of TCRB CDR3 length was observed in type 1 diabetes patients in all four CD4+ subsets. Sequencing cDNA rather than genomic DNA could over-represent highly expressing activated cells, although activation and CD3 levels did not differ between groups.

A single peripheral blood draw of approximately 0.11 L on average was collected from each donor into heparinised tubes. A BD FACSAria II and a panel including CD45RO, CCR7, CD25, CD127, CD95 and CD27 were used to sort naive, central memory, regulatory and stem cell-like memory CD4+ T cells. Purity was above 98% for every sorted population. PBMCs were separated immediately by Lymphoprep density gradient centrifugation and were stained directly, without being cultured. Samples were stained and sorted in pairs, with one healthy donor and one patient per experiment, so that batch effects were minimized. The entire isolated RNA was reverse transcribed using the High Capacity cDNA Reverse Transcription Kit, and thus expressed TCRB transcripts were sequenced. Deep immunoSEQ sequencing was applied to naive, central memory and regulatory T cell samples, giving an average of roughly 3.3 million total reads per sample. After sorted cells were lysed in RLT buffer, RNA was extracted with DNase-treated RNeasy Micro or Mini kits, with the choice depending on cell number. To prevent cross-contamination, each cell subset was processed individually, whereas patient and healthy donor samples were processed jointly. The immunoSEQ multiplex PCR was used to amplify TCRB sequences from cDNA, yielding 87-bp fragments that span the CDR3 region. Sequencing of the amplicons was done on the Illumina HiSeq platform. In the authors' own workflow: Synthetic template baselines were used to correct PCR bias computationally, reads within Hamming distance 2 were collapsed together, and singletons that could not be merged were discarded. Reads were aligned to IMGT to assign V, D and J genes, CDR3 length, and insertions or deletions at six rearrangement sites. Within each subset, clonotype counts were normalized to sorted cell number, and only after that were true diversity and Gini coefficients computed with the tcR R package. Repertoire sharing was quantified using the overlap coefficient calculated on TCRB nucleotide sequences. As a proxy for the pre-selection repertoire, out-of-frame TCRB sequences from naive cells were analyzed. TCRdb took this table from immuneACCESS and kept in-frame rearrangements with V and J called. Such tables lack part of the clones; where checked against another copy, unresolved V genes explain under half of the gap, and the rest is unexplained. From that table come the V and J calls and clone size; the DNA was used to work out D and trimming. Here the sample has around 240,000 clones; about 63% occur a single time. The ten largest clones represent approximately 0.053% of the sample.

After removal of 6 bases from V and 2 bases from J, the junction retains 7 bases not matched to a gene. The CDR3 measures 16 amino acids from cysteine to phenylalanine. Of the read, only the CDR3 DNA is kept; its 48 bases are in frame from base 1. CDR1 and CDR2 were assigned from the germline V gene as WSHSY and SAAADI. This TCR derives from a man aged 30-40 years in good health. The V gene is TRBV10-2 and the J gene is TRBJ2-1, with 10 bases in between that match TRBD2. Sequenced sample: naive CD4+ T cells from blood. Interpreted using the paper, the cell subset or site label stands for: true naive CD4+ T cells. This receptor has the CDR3 CASREIAGGAYNEQFF. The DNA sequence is TGCGCCAGCAGAGAGATAGCGGGAGGCGCCTACAATGAGCAGTTCTTC.